This T cell receptor (beta chain) is from a study of cytotoxic CD8 clonotypes in ibrutinib-treated CLL. About the research overall: IGHV unmutated under 18; relapsed/refractory approximately 10; treatment-naive about 15. General study findings and limits: There were few public clonotypes, and on treatment they contracted or stayed stable.

Regarding this clone: Its specificity is unknown.

V dropped 6 bases and J dropped 1; count of bases not matched to a gene: 2. This CDR3 comprises 14 residues. Per germline, CDR1 MNHEY and CDR2 SMNVEV (reference sequence). Method: immunoSEQ multiplex PCR; TCRdb's copy keeps in-frame clones and lacks some. This sample has 250,000 to 350,000 clones, with 70% to 80% found just once. This material consisted of PBMCs, taken at disease progression, from a patient treated with ibrutinib. V is TRBV27 and J is TRBJ2-2; 7 nucleotides agree with TRBD1. This clonotype was obtained from a human donor with chronic lymphocytic leukemia. The CDR3 here is CASRGTENTGELFF. CDR3 sequence (DNA): TGTGCCAGCAGAGGGACAGAGAACACCGGGGAGCTGTTTTTT.